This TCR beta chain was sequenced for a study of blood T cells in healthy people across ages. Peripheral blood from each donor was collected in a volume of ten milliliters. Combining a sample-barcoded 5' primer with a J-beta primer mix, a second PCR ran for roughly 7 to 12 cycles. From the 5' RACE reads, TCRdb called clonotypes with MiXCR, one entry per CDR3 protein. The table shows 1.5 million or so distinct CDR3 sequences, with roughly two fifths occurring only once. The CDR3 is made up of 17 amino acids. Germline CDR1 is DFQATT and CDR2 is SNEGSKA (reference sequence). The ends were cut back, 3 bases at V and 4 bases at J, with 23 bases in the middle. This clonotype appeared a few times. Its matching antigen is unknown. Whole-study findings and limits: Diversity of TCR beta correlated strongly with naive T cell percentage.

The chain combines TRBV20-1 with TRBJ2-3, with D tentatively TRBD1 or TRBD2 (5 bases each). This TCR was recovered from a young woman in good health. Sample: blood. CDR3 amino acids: CSASSTLLTGLPDTQYF. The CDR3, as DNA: TGCAGTGCTAGCTCCACCCTTCTGACGGGGCTACCAGATACGCAGTATTTT.